The sequence of this T cell receptor beta chain was determined in a study of cytomegalovirus exposure and HLA in healthy donors. Study findings and constraints: A later analysis linked some 18,000 TCR beta sequences to HLA alleles at 0.05 false discovery rate. Cytomegalovirus-associated TCR beta chains were listed, numbering some 170. More clonal expansion characterized HLA-associated TCR beta chains than equally common others in a later analysis. It was only CMV serostatus that was available as immune exposure information.

The PCR ran on 60 Vbeta and 13 Jbeta primers. The data were produced by immunoSEQ multiplex PCR, yet TCRdb's version contains in-frame clones alone and is incomplete. In all, the sample yields approximately 110,000 clones. Germline CDR1 is MNHEY and CDR2 is SMNVEV (reference sequence). Trimming cost V 1 base and J 6 bases, with 9 bases left between them. The CDR3 has 14 residues. Concerning this clone itself: The antigen remains unidentified.

V and J are TRBV27 and TRBJ2-2; D might be TRBD2 (6 bases). Sequencing was carried out using PBMCs. The source is a man aged 30-40 years in good health and CMV-seronegative. CDR3 amino acids: CASSLFGEAGELFF. CDR3 coding DNA: TGTGCCAGCAGTTTATTTGGGGAGGCCGGGGAGCTGTTTTTT.